These 26 T cell receptor beta chains originate from one sample sequenced in a study of immune cell composition in non-small cell lung cancer. The protocol was immunoSEQ multiplex PCR, while the TCRdb copy is restricted to in-frame clones and leaves out a portion. Seen here are around 4,100 clones, about 73% observed once, and the top ten hold roughly 22%. The source material was lung tumor tissue. These receptors were obtained from a human donor with non-small cell lung cancer.

This chain connects TRBV7-2 to TRBJ2-1, with a tentative D call TRBD2 (5 bases). This CDR3 region has 15 residues. Germline loops: CDR1 SGHTA, CDR2 FQGNSA. Trimming shortened V by 5 bases and J by 1 base, and 12 bases separated the two germline ends. The DNA of the CDR3 is TGTGCCAGCAGCGATCGGGGAAATTCCTACAATGAGCAGTTCTTC. It translates to CASSDRGNSYNEQFF.

This chain joins TRBV5-4 and TRBJ1-2, with D unresolved. The length of the CDR3 is 12 residues. Looked up from germline, CDR1 is SGHNT and CDR2 is YYREEE (reference sequence). V gave up 0 bases and J gave up 4 bases, with 4 bases separating them. CDR3 DNA: TGTGCCAGCAGCTTGGGGGGCTATGGCTACACCTTC. It specifies CASSLGGYGYTF. The variable domain in full, with the rest retrieved from reference TRBV5-4 and TRBJ1-2, is ETGVTQSPTHLIKTRGQQVTLRCSSQSGHNTVSWYQQALGQGPQFIFQYYREEENGRGNFPPRFSGLQFPNYSSELNVNALELDDSALYLCASSLGGYGYTFGSGTRLTVV.

The V gene is TRBV18, the J gene TRBJ2-7; D ambiguous. Trimming took off 3 bases at V and 3 bases at J, with 3 bases between the two ends. CDR3 size: 11 residues. Germline V gives CDR1 KGHSH, CDR2 LQKENI. The CDR3 region is CASSPLYEQYF. The CDR3 DNA reads as TGTGCCAGCTCACCTCTCTACGAGCAGTACTTC. Full variable domain (rest looked up from reference TRBV18 and TRBJ2-7): NAGVMQNPRHLVRRRGQEARLRCSPMKGHSHVYWYRQLPEEGLKFMVYLQKENIIDESGMPKERFSAEFPKEGPSILRIQQVVRGDSAAYFCASSPLYEQYFGPGTRLTVT.

There are a few counts of this clone. V gene TRBV23-1 combines with J gene TRBJ2-7; 12 positions agree with TRBD1. TRBV23-1 is given ORF status, its function remaining uncertain. V was clipped by 1 base and J by 5 bases; unmatched bases: 9. The CDR3 totals 17 residues. CDR3 sequence: CASSQWALGQGAHEQYF. CDR3 nucleotides: TGCGCCAGCAGTCAATGGGCGTTGGGACAGGGGGCCCACGAGCAGTACTTC.

V is TRBV2 and J is TRBJ1-5; no reliable D call. This CDR3 comprises 14 residues. CDR1 SNHLY and CDR2 FYNNEI come from the germline V gene. V gave up 4 bases and J gave up 1 base, with 8 bases separating them. This CDR3 reads CASSGWQSNQPQHF. CDR3 DNA: TGTGCCAGCAGTGGATGGCAGAGCAATCAGCCCCAGCATTTT. The variable domain in full, with the rest retrieved from reference TRBV2 and TRBJ1-5, is EPEVTQTPSHQVTQMGQEVILRCVPISNHLYFYWYRQILGQKVEFLVSFYNNEISEKSEIFDDQFSVERPDGSNFTLKIRSTKLEDSAMYFCASSGWQSNQPQHFGDGTRLSIL.

This chain uses TRBV7-3 with TRBJ2-1; D unresolved. The CDR3 has 15 amino acids. CDR1 is SGHTA, CDR2 FQGTGA, per germline. With 5 bases removed from V and 4 bases from J, the gap between germline ends came to 15 bases. In DNA form, the CDR3 reads TGTGCCAGCAGCCCATCCCCGAGTACTTACAATGAGCAGTTCTTC. It yields the protein CASSPSPSTYNEQFF.

V is TRBV9 and J is TRBJ2-2, with 7 bases fitting TRBD2. The V gene's germline CDR1 is SGDLS and CDR2 YYNGEE. With 0 bases clipped from V and 7 bases from J, the junction kept 6 bases outside the gene matches. This CDR3 has 15 residues. The CDR3 region has the DNA TGTGCCAGCAGCGTAGGCGGGACTATGCGCGGGGAGCTGTTTTTT. Translated: CASSVGGTMRGELFF. The variable domain in full, completed from reference TRBV9 and TRBJ2-2, reads DSGVTQTPKHLITATGQRVTLRCSPRSGDLSVYWYQQSLDQGLQFLIQYYNGEERAKGNILERFSAQQFPDLHSELNLSSLELGDSALYFCASSVGGTMRGELFFGEGSRLTVL.

The chain joins TRBV19 to TRBJ1-6; 9 bases are a match to TRBD1. This CDR3 spans 16 amino acids. Germline V gene data show CDR1 as LNHDA and CDR2 as SQIVND (reference sequence). V trimming: 9 bases; J trimming: 7 bases; junction bases outside the gene matches: 13. The CDR3 loop reads CARPTGCGQGNSPLHF. The CDR3 DNA reads as TGTGCCAGGCCTACCGGATGCGGACAGGGGAATTCACCCCTCCACTTT.

J is TRBJ2-1 and V is TRBV19; D tentatively fits TRBD1 or TRBD2 (5 bases each). This CDR3 is 14 amino acids long. Germline V lookup: CDR1 LNHDA, CDR2 SQIVND (reference sequence). V lost 5 bases, J lost 8 bases, and 16 bases lay in between. The CDR3 region is CASSHGEGWDEQFF. CDR3 DNA: TGTGCCAGTAGTCACGGAGAGGGGTGGGATGAGCAGTTCTTC. The variable domain in full, completed from reference TRBV19 and TRBJ2-1, reads DGGITQSPKYLFRKEGQNVTLSCEQNLNHDAMYWYRQDPGQGLRLIYYSQIVNDFQKGDIAEGYSVSREKKESFPLTVTSAQKNPTAFYLCASSHGEGWDEQFFGPGTRLTVL.

The V and J genes are TRBV20-1 and TRBJ2-5; the D is unclear. The CDR3 contains 10 residues. Trimming took 4 bases from V and 5 from J, leaving 5 bases between them. CDR1 and CDR2 (germline): DFQATT, SNEGSKA (reference sequence). The CDR3 here is CSANLETQYF. The CDR3 DNA sequence: TGCAGTGCTAACCTTGAGACCCAGTACTTC.

The rearrangement uses TRBV7-2 and TRBJ1-4; D is undetermined. The CDR3 loop spans 14 amino acids. The V gene's germline CDR1 is SGHTA and CDR2 FQGNSA. V was shortened by 5 bases and J by 8 bases, with 15 bases between the two germline ends. CDR3 DNA sequence: TGTGCCAGCAGCCAGCAGGCACTGGGGGAAAAACTGTTTTTT. Protein sequence: CASSQQALGEKLFF. The variable domain in full, completed from reference TRBV7-2 and TRBJ1-4, reads GAGVSQSPSNKVTEKGKDVELRCDPISGHTALYWYRQSLGQGLEFLIYFQGNSAPDKSGLPSDRFSAERTGGSVSTLTIQRTQQEDSAVYLCASSQQALGEKLFFGSGTQLSVL.

This rearrangement joins TRBV5-1 to TRBJ2-7; TRBD1 matches 8 bases. The CDR3 runs 13 residues. CDR1 is SGHRS, CDR2 YFSETQ, per germline. V trimming: 7 bases; J trimming: 3 bases; junction bases outside the gene matches: 6. The CDR3 spells CASRPQGDYEQYF. Written as DNA, the CDR3 is TGCGCCAGCCGCCCACAGGGGGACTACGAGCAGTACTTC.

The chain has TRBV10-3 and TRBJ2-1; TRBD1 matches at 9 bases. With V trimmed by 10 bases and J by 0 bases, 16 bases remained unmatched. Germline CDR1 and CDR2: ENHRY and SYGVKD. CDR3 length equals 18 residues. The CDR3 loop reads CANSRDRVGFGSYNEQFF. DNA for the CDR3: TGTGCCAATTCCAGGGACAGGGTGGGATTCGGCTCCTACAATGAGCAGTTCTTC.

The chain combines TRBV5-1 with TRBJ1-6; the match to TRBD1 covers 7 bases. The CDR3 covers 16 residues. The trim removed 5 bases at V and 1 base at J, leaving 6 bases unmatched. Germline V gene sequence: CDR1 SGHRS, CDR2 YFSETQ. The CDR3, as DNA: TGCGCCAGCAGAAGGGACAGTGGATCCTATAATTCACCCCTCCACTTT. As protein: CASRRDSGSYNSPLHF.

The CDR3 is CASKPPGSTDTQYF. The CDR3 coding sequence is TGTGCCAGCAAGCCCCCAGGGAGCACAGATACGCAGTATTTT. The chain couples TRBV6-1 to TRBJ2-3, with D tentatively TRBD1 (5 bases). V was shortened by 7 bases and J by 0 bases, with 11 bases between the two germline ends. CDR1 is MNHNS, CDR2 SASEGT, per germline. The CDR3 runs to 14 residues.

The table lists this clone with a count of one. The chain carries TRBV19 and TRBJ2-5; perhaps TRBD2 as D (6 bases). The CDR3 extends over 15 amino acids. In germline, CDR1 is LNHDA, CDR2 SQIVND (reference sequence). V was cut by 5 bases and J by 2 bases, with 15 bases left in between. CDR3 protein: CASSYAWGGQETQYF. As DNA, the CDR3 is TGTGCCAGTAGTTATGCCTGGGGAGGTCAAGAGACCCAGTACTTC.

The J gene is TRBJ2-2, the V gene TRBV5-1; tentative D call: TRBD2 (6 bases). Germline V gene sequence: CDR1 SGHRS, CDR2 YFSETQ. The CDR3 length is 14 residues. Trimming stripped 1 base from V and 6 bases from J, with 10 bases between. Written as DNA, the CDR3 is TGCGCCAGCAGCTTGACACTAGCCGCCGGGGAGCTGTTTTTT. It yields the protein CASSLTLAAGELFF.

This rearrangement joins TRBV10-3 to TRBJ1-3; D might be TRBD1 (5 bases). Germline V gene lookup returns CDR1 ENHRY and CDR2 SYGVKD. This CDR3 spans 14 amino acids. The ends were cut back, 0 bases at V and 3 bases at J, with 6 bases in the middle. CDR3 loop: CAISESGVGNTIYF. The CDR3 DNA follows: TGTGCCATCAGTGAGTCGGGGGTTGGAAACACCATATATTTT.

The V gene is TRBV18, the J gene TRBJ1-2; D might be TRBD1 (5 bases). V was shortened by 7 bases and J by 2 bases, with 11 bases between the two germline ends. This CDR3 has 13 amino acids. Germline V gene lookup returns CDR1 KGHSH and CDR2 LQKENI. In DNA, the CDR3 is TGTGCCAGCTTACAAGGACAAAACTATGGCTACACCTTC. Translated, it gives CASLQGQNYGYTF.

The rearrangement uses TRBV6-6 and TRBJ2-7; tentatively, D is TRBD1 (6 bases). Trimming cost V 7 bases and J 4 bases, with 20 bases left between them. Germline V CDR1 and CDR2: MNHNY, SVGAGI (reference sequence). This CDR3 is built from 15 residues. The CDR3 bases are TGTGCCAGCATCCCAGGGACACGGTTGGGATACGAGCAGTACTTC. Its translation is CASIPGTRLGYEQYF.

The chain combines TRBV4-3 with TRBJ2-7, with D possibly matching TRBD1 (5 bases). This CDR3 region has 13 residues. Germline values: CDR1 LGHNA, CDR2 YSLEER. V lost 0 bases and J 7 bases, leaving 10 bases between the germline ends. CDR3 coding DNA: TGCGCCAGCAGCCAAGATCAAGGGGATGAGCAGTACTTC. Translating gives CASSQDQGDEQYF.

The V gene is TRBV28, the J gene TRBJ1-2; no definite D call. This CDR3 region has 15 residues. CDR1 and CDR2 (germline): MDHEN, SYDVKM. Deletions cut 2 bases from V and 6 bases from J, with 16 bases between. CDR3 protein: CASSLPLDTQNGYTF. In DNA, the CDR3 is TGTGCCAGCAGTTTACCGCTCGACACCCAAAATGGCTACACCTTC.

The chain is built from TRBV7-2 and TRBJ2-3; D may match TRBD1 or TRBD2 (6 bases each). The CDR3 covers 13 residues. Germline V gene data show CDR1 as SGHTA and CDR2 as FQGNSA. Trimming removed 8 bases at V and 3 bases at J, with 12 bases between. The CDR3 coding sequence is TGTGCCAGCGGAGAGGGGGGTACAGATACGCAGTATTTT. It codes for CASGEGGTDTQYF.

Here the CDR3 reads CASRGGGTSNEKLFF. The CDR3 nucleotides are TGTGCCAGCAGGGGGGGCGGGACCTCTAATGAAAAACTGTTTTTT. V usage is TRBV2 and J usage is TRBJ1-4; D possibly corresponds to TRBD1 (6 bases). The length of the CDR3 is 15 residues. The V gene lost 6 bases and the J gene lost 3 bases, with 14 bases spanning the gap. From germline, CDR1 is SNHLY and CDR2 FYNNEI.

V and J are TRBV27 and TRBJ2-7, with 9 bases identical to TRBD2. The V gene's germline CDR1 is MNHEY and CDR2 SMNVEV (reference sequence). This CDR3 has 18 residues. Trimming took 2 bases from V and 4 from J; bases not matched to a gene: 15. The DNA for the CDR3 is TGTGCCAGCAGTTTAGATGGTAGCGGGAGACCGTCGGCGTACGAGCAGTACTTC. Translation gives CASSLDGSGRPSAYEQYF.

This clone appeared once. The gene calls are TRBV5-1 and TRBJ2-7; D perhaps matches TRBD2 (5 bases). There are 15 residues in the CDR3. The germline V and J ends were trimmed by 1 base and 6 bases, with 17 bases remaining between them. Germline assignment: CDR1 SGHRS and CDR2 YFSETQ. CDR3 sequence: CASSLSTGGRAEQYF. Here the CDR3 DNA reads TGCGCCAGCAGCTTGTCTACTGGCGGGCGAGCCGAGCAGTACTTC.